The 25 T cell receptor beta chains below all came from one sample that was sequenced in a study of cytomegalovirus exposure and HLA in healthy donors. Method: immunoSEQ multiplex PCR; TCRdb's copy keeps in-frame clones and lacks some. The data hold some 230,000 clones, with 85% to 95% observed a single time. The specimen sequenced was PBMCs. The receptors derive from a woman between 18 and 29 years old in good health and CMV-seronegative.

The chain recombines TRBV19 with TRBJ2-3; the match to TRBD2 covers 8 bases. The germline CDR1 and CDR2 sequences are LNHDA and SQIVND (reference sequence). Trimming cost V 4 bases and J 2 bases; bases outside gene matches: 8. The CDR3 has 16 amino acids. The chain's CDR3 is CASSKPPSGLTDTQYF. The CDR3 DNA sequence: TGTGCCAGTAGTAAACCACCTAGCGGGCTCACAGATACGCAGTATTTT.

The chain uses TRBV30 and TRBJ1-2; D call uncertain. The V and J ends lost 1 base and 9 bases respectively, with 12 bases between them. Per germline, CDR1 GTSNPN and CDR2 SVGIG (reference sequence). This CDR3 comprises 12 residues. CDR3 in amino acids: CAWSDKGGSYTF. The CDR3, as DNA: TGTGCCTGGAGTGACAAGGGAGGGAGCTACACCTTC.

This clone has only one observation. This chain uses TRBV5-1 with TRBJ2-7; D remains unclear. V shed 4 bases and J shed 2 bases, with 19 bases lying between them. From germline, CDR1 is SGHRS and CDR2 YFSETQ. The CDR3 has 16 amino acids. The DNA of the CDR3 is TGCGCCAGCAGCACCACTCTAGGTCGTACCACCTACGAGCAGTACTTC. This translates into CASSTTLGRTTYEQYF.

This chain links TRBV10-3 with TRBJ1-6, with D tentatively TRBD1 (5 bases). This CDR3 spans 13 amino acids. Germline V CDR1 and CDR2: ENHRY, SYGVKD. The chain's CDR3 is CALGGQGNSPLHF. The CDR3 bases are TGTGCTCTTGGAGGGCAGGGTAATTCACCCCTCCACTTT.

V usage is TRBV5-1 and J usage is TRBJ1-1, with 7 positions matching TRBD1. The germline V gene has CDR1 SGHRS and CDR2 YFSETQ. This CDR3 is 14 amino acids long. J lost 4 bases, V lost 8 bases, and 11 bases had no gene match. The CDR3, as DNA: TGCGCCAGAACCCCTGACAGGGCAGGCACTGAAGCTTTCTTT. The encoded protein is CARTPDRAGTEAFF.

The gene calls are TRBV6-6 and TRBJ1-1; TRBD1 might be the D (6 bases). V was cut by 5 bases and J by 0 bases, with 13 bases left in between. CDR3 length equals 15 residues. Germline loops: CDR1 MNHNY, CDR2 SVGAGI (reference sequence). The CDR3 nucleotides are TGTGCCAGCAGTCCCTCGGGACAAATGAACACTGAAGCTTTCTTT. Translated: CASSPSGQMNTEAFF.

This clone occurred once. This chain links TRBV28 with TRBJ2-2; D unresolved. V was shortened by 3 bases and J by 11 bases, with 13 bases between the two germline ends. The CDR3 totals 13 residues. Germline CDR1 is MDHEN and CDR2 is SYDVKM. CDR3 sequence (DNA): TGTGCCAGCAGTTTGTCACGGGTATTAGAGCTGTTTTTT. Translated: CASSLSRVLELFF.

The V and J genes are TRBV7-9 and TRBJ1-2; D unclear. The CDR3 is made up of 12 amino acids. V dropped 3 bases and J dropped 5 bases, with 7 bases sitting between them. In germline, CDR1 is SEHNR, CDR2 FQNEAQ (reference sequence). The CDR3 nucleotides are TGTGCCAGCAGCTTTCGGGAATATGGCTACACCTTC. Its translation: CASSFREYGYTF. The whole variable domain, filled in from reference TRBV7-9 and TRBJ1-2, reads DTGVSQNPRHKITKRGQNVTFRCDPISEHNRLYWYRQTLGQGPEFLTYFQNEAQLEKSRLLSDRFSAERPKGSFSTLEIQRTEQGDSAMYLCASSFREYGYTFGSGTRLTVV.

V gene TRBV14 combines with J gene TRBJ2-7; 7 nucleotides align to TRBD2. V was pared by 1 base and J by 4 bases, with 10 bases of the junction left unmatched. CDR1 SGHDN and CDR2 FVKESK come from the germline V gene. CDR3 size: 16 residues. CDR3 loop: CASSQVGRETLYEQYF. The CDR3 bases are TGTGCCAGCAGCCAAGTTGGGCGGGAGACCCTTTACGAGCAGTACTTC.

V gene TRBV5-1 combines with J gene TRBJ1-5; the match to TRBD1 covers 7 bases. V dropped 0 bases and J dropped 4; count of bases not matched to a gene: 4. Germline CDR1 reads SGHRS; CDR2 reads YFSETQ. The CDR3 is made up of 15 amino acids. CDR3 coding DNA: TGCGCCAGCAGCTTGGCCGGGACAGATAATCAGCCCCAGCATTTT. Translating it yields CASSLAGTDNQPQHF.

CDR3 sequence: CASNPSRSYEQYF. The CDR3 nucleotides are TGCGCCAGCAACCCATCGAGGTCCTACGAGCAGTACTTC. This chain uses TRBV10-1 with TRBJ2-7; D not certain. Germline CDR1 reads WNHNN; CDR2 reads SYGVQD (reference sequence). With 7 bases removed from V and 1 base from J, the gap between germline ends came to 11 bases. CDR3 length: 13 amino acids.

This clone appeared once. The chain couples TRBV6-6 to TRBJ1-1; D call uncertain. Per the germline V gene, CDR1 is MNHNY and CDR2 is SVGAGI (reference sequence). The V end was cut by 0 bases, the J end by 3 bases, with 8 bases between. The CDR3 spans 14 residues. In nucleotides, the CDR3 is TGTGCCAGCAGTTACTCTGGGAGGGACACTGAAGCTTTCTTT. Its translation: CASSYSGRDTEAFF.

The J gene is TRBJ1-2, the V gene TRBV27, with TRBD1 as a possible D gene (6 bases). The V gene lost 0 bases and the J gene lost 5 bases, with 19 bases spanning the gap. The CDR3 contains 17 residues. Germline CDR1 reads MNHEY; CDR2 reads SMNVEV (reference sequence). CDR3 DNA: TGTGCCAGCAGTTTATCAGGACAGCCTCCGGGCTGGTATGGCTACACCTTC. Residues: CASSLSGQPPGWYGYTF.

The chain has TRBV19 and TRBJ2-7; D is possibly TRBD1 (7 bases). V was cut by 3 bases and J by 3 bases, with 15 bases left in between. Germline V gene sequence: CDR1 LNHDA, CDR2 SQIVND (reference sequence). This CDR3 is 15 amino acids long. The CDR3 loop is CASSIRQGGDYEQYF. In nucleotides, the CDR3 is TGTGCCAGTAGTATTCGGCAGGGGGGAGACTACGAGCAGTACTTC.

The rearrangement uses TRBV5-1 and TRBJ2-3, with 7 bases aligning to TRBD2. The ends lost 0 bases at V and 0 bases at J; junction bases unmatched: 4. Germline V lookup: CDR1 SGHRS, CDR2 YFSETQ. The CDR3 covers 16 residues. CDR3 coding DNA: TGCGCCAGCAGCTTGGTTCTAGCGGAAAGCACAGATACGCAGTATTTT. The encoded protein is CASSLVLAESTDTQYF.

This chain uses TRBV30 with TRBJ2-6, with D maybe TRBD2 (5 bases). Germline V gene data show CDR1 as GTSNPN and CDR2 as SVGIG (reference sequence). The CDR3 loop spans 16 amino acids. The V end lost 1 base, the J end lost 4 bases, and 14 bases lay between the germline ends. CDR3 amino acids: CAWSELATWGANVLTF. Written as DNA, the CDR3 is TGTGCCTGGAGTGAATTAGCGACGTGGGGGGCCAACGTCCTGACTTTC.

The V and J genes are TRBV27 and TRBJ2-3, with 10 bases aligning to TRBD2. The V gene end was trimmed by 5 bases and the J gene end by 1 base; junction bases not matched to a gene: 6. This CDR3 spans 16 amino acids. Germline loops: CDR1 MNHEY, CDR2 SMNVEV (reference sequence). CDR3 protein: CASSPRLAGGTDTQYF. The CDR3 bases are TGTGCCAGCAGTCCGCGACTAGCGGGCGGCACAGATACGCAGTATTTT.

The chain carries TRBV28 and TRBJ1-2, with 7 bases identical to TRBD1. The ends lost 7 bases at V and 4 bases at J; junction bases unmatched: 9. Per the germline V gene, CDR1 is MDHEN and CDR2 is SYDVKM. The CDR3 length is 14 residues. CDR3 residues: CASTRTGQSYGYTF. CDR3 in DNA: TGTGCCAGCACCCGGACGGGACAGAGCTATGGCTACACCTTC.

The chain couples TRBV5-4 to TRBJ2-2; maybe TRBD2 (5 bases). This CDR3 is built from 15 residues. Germline CDR1 is SGHNT and CDR2 is YYREEE (reference sequence). The V end lost 4 bases, the J end lost 0 bases, and 10 bases lay between the germline ends. CDR3 DNA sequence: TGTGCCAGCAGCCTCCAGCGGTCGAACACCGGGGAGCTGTTTTTT. Translating gives CASSLQRSNTGELFF.

This rearrangement joins TRBV20-1 to TRBJ1-1, with D perhaps matching TRBD1 (6 bases). The germline V gene encodes CDR1 DFQATT and CDR2 SNEGSKA (reference sequence). The CDR3 covers 11 residues. CDR3 nucleotide sequence: TGCAGGGTAGGGGGAAACACTGAAGCTTTCTTT. Translation: CRVGGNTEAFF.

The chain carries TRBV6-6 and TRBJ1-1; a possible D gene is TRBD1 (6 bases). The CDR3 has 14 amino acids. The germline V gene encodes CDR1 MNHNY and CDR2 SVGAGI (reference sequence). Deletions cut 8 bases from V and 1 base from J, with 14 bases between. The CDR3 sequence: CASGPLGANTEAFF. CDR3 coding DNA: TGTGCCAGCGGACCCCTGGGGGCGAACACTGAAGCTTTCTTT.

J is TRBJ2-3 and V is TRBV6-1; the match to TRBD1 covers 7 bases. Germline CDR1 reads MNHNS; CDR2 reads SASEGT. The CDR3 sequence is 18 residues long. With 1 base clipped from V and 4 bases from J, the junction kept 14 bases outside the gene matches. Written as DNA, the CDR3 is TGTGCCAGCAGTGAAGTATTCTTTGACAGGGTCCTCTCAGATACGCAGTATTTT. Translated: CASSEVFFDRVLSDTQYF.

This clone was seen only a few times. The genes are TRBV11-2 and TRBJ2-7; D is unclear. Trimming removed 5 bases from V and 2 bases from J, with 10 bases in between. This CDR3 is built from 13 residues. Germline V gives CDR1 SGHAT, CDR2 FQNNGV. The CDR3 sequence is CASSQQIPYEQYF. The CDR3 bases are TGTGCCAGCAGCCAACAGATACCCTACGAGCAGTACTTC. The full variable domain, rest sourced from reference TRBV11-2 and TRBJ2-7, is EAGVAQSPRYKIIEKRQSVAFWCNPISGHATLYWYQQILGQGPKLLIQFQNNGVVDDSQLPKDRFSAERLKGVDSTLKIQPAKLEDSAVYLCASSQQIPYEQYFGPGTRLTVT.

This chain connects TRBV29-1 to TRBJ2-5, with D possibly being TRBD2 (6 bases). Trimming stripped 8 bases from V and 1 base from J, with 20 bases between. Germline CDR1 reads SQVTM; CDR2 reads ANQGSEA. The CDR3 contains 15 residues. The CDR3 region is CSLGGLGLGQETQYF. The CDR3 DNA sequence: TGCAGCTTGGGGGGTTTGGGGTTAGGCCAAGAGACCCAGTACTTC.

The J gene is TRBJ2-1, the V gene TRBV7-2; D not resolved. The CDR3 loop spans 15 amino acids. Per the germline V gene, CDR1 is SGHTA and CDR2 is FQGNSA. V lost 7 bases and J 1 base, leaving 14 bases between the germline ends. CDR3 loop: CASTLFTQSYNEQFF. CDR3 nucleotide sequence: TGTGCCAGCACCCTGTTTACTCAATCCTACAATGAGCAGTTCTTC.